The TCR beta chain described here comes from a study of CD8 T cells in Susac syndrome. The CD8+ and CD4+ T cells were negatively isolated, with the TEMRA cells enriched by FACS. When the RNA was reverse transcribed, random hexamers were used with an input of about 0.5 to 1 ug. Amplification of TCR beta CDR3 across 54 Vbeta and 13 Jbeta was performed with immunoSEQ multiplex PCR. One entry per CDR3 protein, called by TCRdb with MiXCR from the immunoSEQ multiplex PCR reads. The profile shows about 300,000 distinct CDR3 sequences, 65% to 90% of them singletons. Germline V gene lookup returns CDR1 LNHDA and CDR2 SQIVND (reference sequence). This CDR3 is 13 amino acids long. Comments on this clonotype: A junction end diverges from the germline sequence, so it may reflect a read error.

The J gene is TRBJ1-5, the V gene TRBV19; 8 positions match TRBD1. The material sequenced was CD8+ T cells from PBMCs. The clonotype comes from a human donor with multiple sclerosis. Written as DNA, the CDR3 is TGTGCCAGTAGAGGACAGGGCGATCACCCCCAGCATTTT. It is translated as CASRGQGDHPQHF. The whole variable domain, remainder taken from reference TRBV19 and TRBJ1-5, is DGGITQSPKYLFRKEGQNVTLSCEQNLNHDAMYWYRQDPGQGLRLIYYSQIVNDFQKGDIAEGYSVSREKKESFPLTVTSAQKNPTAFYLCASRGQGDHPQHFGDGTRLSIL.